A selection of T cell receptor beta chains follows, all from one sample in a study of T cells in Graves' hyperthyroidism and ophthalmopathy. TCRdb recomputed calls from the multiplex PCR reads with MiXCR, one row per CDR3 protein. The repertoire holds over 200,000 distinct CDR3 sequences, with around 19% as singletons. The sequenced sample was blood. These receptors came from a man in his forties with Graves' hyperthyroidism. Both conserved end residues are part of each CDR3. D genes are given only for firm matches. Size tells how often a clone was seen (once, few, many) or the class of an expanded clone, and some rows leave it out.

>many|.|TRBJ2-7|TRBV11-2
TGTGCCAGCAGCCGACCGACTACCGACGAGCAGTACTTC
CASSRPTTDEQYF
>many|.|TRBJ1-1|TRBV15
TGTGCCACCAGCAGAGATGACAACAGGGCTAAAGCTTTCTTT
CATSRDDNRAKAFF
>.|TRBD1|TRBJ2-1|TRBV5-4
TGTGCCAGCAGCTCCCGGGACAGGGGGCAAAATGAGCAGTTCTTC
CASSSRDRGQNEQFF
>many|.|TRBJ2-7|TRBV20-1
TGCAGTGCTAGGCCAGGACTCATACGCTACGAGCAGTACTTC
CSARPGLIRYEQYF
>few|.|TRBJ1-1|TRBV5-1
TGCGCCAGCTGCGTGGGGGTTAATACTGAAGCTTTCTTT
CASCVGVNTEAFF
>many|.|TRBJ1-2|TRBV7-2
TGTGCCAGCAGCTTTACCCGGGACTCCACAGGAGGCTACACCTTC
CASSFTRDSTGGYTF
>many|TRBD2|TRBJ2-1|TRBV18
TGTGCCAGCTCACCCACTAGCGGGCTGTTTTCCGGAGGTGAGCAGTTCTTC
CASSPTSGLFSGGEQFF
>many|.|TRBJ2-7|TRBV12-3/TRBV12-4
TGTGCCAGCAGTTTAGGCGTAAGCAGCTCCTACGAGCAGTACTTC
CASSLGVSSSYEQYF
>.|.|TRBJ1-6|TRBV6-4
TGTGCCAGCAGTGCTTTTGGGACACACTCTTCACCCCTCCACTTT
CASSAFGTHSSPLHF
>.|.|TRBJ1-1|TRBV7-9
TGTGCCAGCAGCCAGACAGGGAACACTGAAGCTTTCTTT
CASSQTGNTEAFF
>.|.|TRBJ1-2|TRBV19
TGTGCCACCACGGGGGGCTATGGCTACACCTTC
CATTGGYGYTF